The following is a T cell receptor beta chain sequence with its context. The antigen is not known. The data were taken from a study of naive and memory T cell subsets. Findings of the study overall: Naive repertoires, especially CD8, held a few larger clonotypes, possibly memory cells re-expressing CD45RA.

An equimolar mix of two oligonucleotides served as the beta constant-region primer for TRBC1 and TRBC2. Ligated cDNA was amplified by four rounds of PCR with nested alpha and beta constant-region primers and SP2. A single record per CDR3 protein comes from TCRdb applying MiXCR to the UMI-ligation and nested PCR reads. The sample has some 110,000 distinct CDR3 sequences; about 14% are singletons. CMV status came from CD4+ T cell IFNgamma after overnight CMV lysate stimulation of fresh PBMCs. CDR3 length: 14 residues. The V gene's germline CDR1 is SGHDN and CDR2 FVKESK. The V gene lost 1 base and the J gene lost 7 bases, with 13 bases spanning the gap.

The chain couples TRBV14 to TRBJ1-2; no definite D call. The source material was naive CD8+ T cells from blood. The clonotype originates from a human donor in good health. CDR3 residues: CASSQAGVWSGYTF. The CDR3 coding sequence is TGTGCCAGCAGCCAAGCTGGCGTTTGGAGTGGCTACACCTTC.